The clone carrying this T cell receptor beta chain showed up many times. Its specificity is unknown. The TCR cDNA carried a universal primer site and UMIs from 5'RACE template switching. TCRdb redid the calling of the 5' RACE reads with MiXCR, one entry per CDR3 protein. The sample records about 320,000 distinct CDR3 sequences, over 3.5% being singletons. The entry originates in a study of T cells after yellow fever vaccination. Whole-study results and caveats: The booster response re-showed most primary clones: over 95% CD4, almost 90% CD8.

The length of the CDR3 is 17 residues. V lost 6 bases and J lost 1; bases outside the gene matches: 5. CDR1 is MRHNA, CDR2 SNTAGT, per germline. The receptor was derived from a man younger than 35 who received the YFV17D yellow fever vaccine. The V gene is TRBV6-4, the J gene TRBJ2-3, with TRBD2 identical over 15 bases. Source: PBMCs, taken 15 days after the yellow fever booster vaccination. The CDR3: CASSRTSGGAGTDTQYF. The CDR3 nucleotides read TGTGCCAGCAGCCGGACTAGCGGGGGGGCAGGCACAGATACGCAGTATTTT.